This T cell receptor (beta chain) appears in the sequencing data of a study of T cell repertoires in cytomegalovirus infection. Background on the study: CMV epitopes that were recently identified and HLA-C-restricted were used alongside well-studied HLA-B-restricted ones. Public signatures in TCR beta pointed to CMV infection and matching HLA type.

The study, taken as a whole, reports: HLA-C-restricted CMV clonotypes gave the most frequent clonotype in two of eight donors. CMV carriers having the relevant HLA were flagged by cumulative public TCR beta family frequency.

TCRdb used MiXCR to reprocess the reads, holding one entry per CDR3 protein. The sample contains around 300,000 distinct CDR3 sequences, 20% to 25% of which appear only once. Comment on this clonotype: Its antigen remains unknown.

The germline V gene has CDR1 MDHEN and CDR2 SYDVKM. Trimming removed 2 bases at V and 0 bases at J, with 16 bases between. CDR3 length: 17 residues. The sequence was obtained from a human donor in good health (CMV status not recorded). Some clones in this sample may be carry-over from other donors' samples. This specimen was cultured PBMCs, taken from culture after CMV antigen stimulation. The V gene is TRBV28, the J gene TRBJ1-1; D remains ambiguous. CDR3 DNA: TGTGCCAGCAGTTTAGTAGAGGCCGTCGATATGAACACTGAAGCTTTCTTT. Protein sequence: CASSLVEAVDMNTEAFF.